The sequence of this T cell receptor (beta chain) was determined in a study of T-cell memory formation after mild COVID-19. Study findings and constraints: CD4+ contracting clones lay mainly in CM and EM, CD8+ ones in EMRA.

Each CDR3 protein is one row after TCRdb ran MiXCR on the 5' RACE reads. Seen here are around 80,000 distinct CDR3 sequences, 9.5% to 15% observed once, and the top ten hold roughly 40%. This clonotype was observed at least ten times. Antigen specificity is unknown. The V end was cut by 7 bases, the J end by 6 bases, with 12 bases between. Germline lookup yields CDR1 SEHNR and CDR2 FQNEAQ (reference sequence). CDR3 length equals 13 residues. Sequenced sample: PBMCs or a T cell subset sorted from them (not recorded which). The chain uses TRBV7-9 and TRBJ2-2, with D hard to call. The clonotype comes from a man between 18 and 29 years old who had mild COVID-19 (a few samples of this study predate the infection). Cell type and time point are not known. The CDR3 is CASTFSRAGELFF. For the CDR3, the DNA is TGTGCCAGCACATTTAGTCGGGCCGGGGAGCTGTTTTTT.